The TCR beta chain described here comes from a study of cytomegalovirus exposure and HLA in healthy donors. The overall study: Early release data held about 92 million unique TCRs from HLA-typed donors. General observations from the study: TCR beta V segments were, for the most part, productive about 87% or about 30% of the time in an earlier analysis. In a later analysis, specific HLA alleles were associated with 16,000 or so TCR beta sequences at a 0.05 false discovery rate. CMV serostatus was the sole immune exposure data available.

PCR primers comprised 60 Vbeta and 13 Jbeta primers. Assay used: immunoSEQ multiplex PCR; TCRdb lists only in-frame clones, some missing. The sample has about 140,000 clones; 76% are singletons. This CDR3 has 18 amino acids. The germline CDR1 and CDR2 sequences are SGDLS and YYNGEE. V lost 0 bases to trimming and J lost 8 bases, with 26 bases between them. In the case of this clone: Its antigen is not known.

This clonotype was obtained from a male donor in good health and CMV-seronegative. The sample was PBMCs. V gene TRBV9 combines with J gene TRBJ1-1; D unresolved. CDR3 in DNA: TGTGCCAGCAGCGTAGACCCCCTACCATACGGGGTAGGTGACGAAGCTTTCTTT. Protein product: CASSVDPLPYGVGDEAFF.